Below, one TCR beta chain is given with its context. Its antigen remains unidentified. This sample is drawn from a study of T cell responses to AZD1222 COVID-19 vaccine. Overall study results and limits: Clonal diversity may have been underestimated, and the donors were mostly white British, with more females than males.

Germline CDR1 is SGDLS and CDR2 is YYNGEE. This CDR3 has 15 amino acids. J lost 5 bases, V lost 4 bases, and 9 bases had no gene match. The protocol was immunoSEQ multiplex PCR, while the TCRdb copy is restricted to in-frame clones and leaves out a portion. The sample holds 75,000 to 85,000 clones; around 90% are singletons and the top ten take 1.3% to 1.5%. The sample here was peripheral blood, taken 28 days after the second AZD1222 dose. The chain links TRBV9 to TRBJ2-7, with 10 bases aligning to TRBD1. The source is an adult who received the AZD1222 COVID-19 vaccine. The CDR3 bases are TGTGCCAGCAGCTTCCGGACAGGGGGGATCGACGAGCAGTACTTC. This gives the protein CASSFRTGGIDEQYF.